Presented here are 8 T cell receptor beta chains from one specimen sequenced in a study of blood T cell repertoires in COVID-19. Sequencing used immunoSEQ multiplex PCR; TCRdb keeps in-frame clones, though not all of them. The table records over 50,000 clones, approximately 89% of them present only once. The sequenced sample was peripheral blood. The source of these receptors is a man between 60 and 70 years old with acute or convalescent COVID-19.

This clone occurred a few times. The V call is TRBV10-3, the J call TRBJ1-1; no clear D gene. This CDR3 has 11 amino acids. Trimming left V 3 bases short and J 8 bases short, with 7 bases between. Germline CDR1 is ENHRY and CDR2 is SYGVKD. The chain's CDR3 is CAISDGSEAFF. The CDR3 nucleotides read TGTGCCATCAGTGATGGTAGCGAAGCTTTCTTT.

This chain joins TRBV21-1 and TRBJ1-2; the table names TRBD1, a call not compared with the DNA. TRBV21-1 is a pseudogene locus. The CDR3 covers 12 residues. The CDR3 sequence: CASSRGLDGYTF. The CDR3 region has the DNA TGTGCCAGCAGCAGGGGCTTAGATGGCTACACCTTC.

The rearrangement uses TRBV5-1 and TRBJ2-7; D may be TRBD1 (6 bases). The CDR3 has 14 amino acids. Germline V gene data show CDR1 as SGHRS and CDR2 as YFSETQ. The ends were cut back, 4 bases at V and 2 bases at J, with 13 bases in the middle. The CDR3 DNA is TGCGCCAGCAGCGCAGGGGACGGACCCTACGAGCAGTACTTC. It is translated as CASSAGDGPYEQYF.

J is TRBJ1-3 and V is TRBV30; D uncertain. Trimming pared 8 bases from V and 2 bases from J, leaving 16 bases between. The CDR3 runs 14 residues. Germline V gene data show CDR1 as GTSNPN and CDR2 as SVGIG (reference sequence). Here the CDR3 reads CALPLPGAGNTIYF. CDR3 in DNA: TGTGCCCTTCCTCTACCCGGAGCTGGAAACACCATATATTTT.

The CDR3 spells CASSQGQGNTGELFF. The CDR3 region has the DNA TGTGCCAGCAGCCAGGGACAGGGGAACACCGGGGAGCTGTTTTTT. The genes are TRBV2 and TRBJ2-2; TRBD1 matches at 9 bases. V dropped 6 bases and J dropped 1; count of bases not matched to a gene: 3. Germline V lookup: CDR1 SNHLY, CDR2 FYNNEI. CDR3 size: 15 residues.

J is TRBJ1-2 and V is TRBV6-5; 9 nucleotides align to TRBD1. The CDR3 loop spans 15 amino acids. The V gene's germline CDR1 is MNHEY and CDR2 SVGAGI. V was pared by 6 bases and J by 0 bases, with 5 bases of the junction left unmatched. This CDR3 reads CASRPTGGANYGYTF. The DNA for the CDR3 is TGTGCCAGCAGACCTACAGGGGGCGCTAACTATGGCTACACCTTC.

The chain links TRBV5-1 to TRBJ2-2; D perhaps matches TRBD2 (5 bases). V gave up 0 bases and J gave up 2 bases, with 17 bases separating them. This CDR3 contains 18 residues. From germline, CDR1 is SGHRS and CDR2 YFSETQ. This CDR3 is CASSLDPGNLPNTGELFF. CDR3 in DNA: TGCGCCAGCAGCTTGGATCCGGGAAACCTCCCAAACACCGGGGAGCTGTTTTTT.

The chain carries TRBV7-8 and TRBJ2-3; no definite D call. The CDR3 consists of 14 residues. Germline V gene data show CDR1 as SGHVS and CDR2 as FQNEAQ. The V gene lost 5 bases and the J gene lost 3 bases, with 12 bases spanning the gap. This CDR3 is CASSPTSETDTQYF. For the CDR3, the DNA is TGTGCCAGCAGCCCGACGAGCGAGACAGATACGCAGTATTTT. Using reference TRBV7-8 and TRBJ2-3 for the parts outside the CDR3, the full variable domain is GAGVSQSPRYKVAKRGQDVALRCDPISGHVSLFWYQQALGQGPEFLTYFQNEAQLDKSGLPSDRFFAERPEGSVSTLKIQRTQQEDSAVYLCASSPTSETDTQYFGPGTRLTVL.